This T cell receptor beta chain was identified during a study of OX40 agonist ivuxolimab in advanced cancers. In the study overall: The study treated patients with ivuxolimab, an agonistic anti-OX40 (CD134) antibody. At doses from 0.01 to 10 mg/kg, patients were given intravenous ivuxolimab every 2 weeks.

The protocol was immunoSEQ multiplex PCR, while the TCRdb copy is restricted to in-frame clones and leaves out a portion. The sample includes about 9,700 clones, 70% to 80% of them seen just once. Individuals having autoimmune disease history or systemic immunosuppression were not enrolled. This TCR derives from an adult with an advanced solid tumor such as melanoma, head and neck, liver or kidney cancer. This specimen was CD4+ or CD8+ T cells sorted from blood, taken in a trial of the OX40 agonist ivuxolimab.

The CDR3 coding sequence is TGTGCCAGCAGCCCGCCCCCTACAGGCGAGCAGTACTTC. Its translation is CASSPPPTGEQYF. The chain recombines TRBV13 with TRBJ2-7; tentative D call: TRBD1 (5 bases). CDR3 length: 13 amino acids. Trimming left V 5 bases short and J 6 bases short, with 14 bases between. Germline V gene lookup returns CDR1 PRHDT and CDR2 FYEKMQ (reference sequence). The full variable domain, with the rest looked up from reference TRBV13 and TRBJ2-7, is AAGVIQSPRHLIKEKRETATLKCYPIPRHDTVYWYQQGPGQDPQFLISFYEKMQSDKGSIPDRFSAQQFSDYHSELNMSSLELGDSALYFCASSPPPTGEQYFGPGTRLTVT.